This T cell receptor beta chain derives from a study of blood T cells in healthy people across ages. Notes on the study in general: Older individuals had lower TCR beta diversity per million T cells (the decline was roughly linear).

The CDR3 loop spans 15 amino acids. Germline-derived CDR1 and CDR2 are SEHNR and FQNEAQ (reference sequence). The V and J ends lost 6 bases and 1 base respectively, with 15 bases between them. Every sample yielded at least 7 million isolated PBMCs. A remark on this clonotype: Its target is unknown.

The use of a sample-barcoded 5' primer and a J-beta primer mix characterized a second PCR of roughly 6 to 11 cycles. TCRdb re-analysed the 5' RACE reads in MiXCR, keeping a single row per CDR3 protein. In the table there are hundreds of thousands of distinct CDR3 sequences, about 34% of which are singletons. Material: blood. V and J are TRBV7-9 and TRBJ1-1, with unresolved D. The receptor's source is a woman at least 80 years old in good health. CDR3 region: CASRIPDGWNTEAFF. Written as DNA, the CDR3 is TGTGCCAGCAGAATACCGGACGGGTGGAACACTGAAGCTTTCTTT. The full variable domain, rest sourced from reference TRBV7-9 and TRBJ1-1, is DTGVSQNPRHKITKRGQNVTFRCDPISEHNRLYWYRQTLGQGPEFLTYFQNEAQLEKSRLLSDRFSAERPKGSFSTLEIQRTEQGDSAMYLCASRIPDGWNTEAFFGQGTRLTVV.